This T cell receptor beta chain was observed in a study of Graves' ophthalmopathy and Graves' hyperthyroidism. This clonotype showed up many times. Its antigen is still unknown. Amplified TCR beta CDR3 regions were obtained using RNA transcripts as template. Second-round multiplex PCR followed a first-round RT-PCR using HTBI primers. One entry per CDR3 protein results from TCRdb running MiXCR on the multiplex PCR reads. The table lists about 620,000 distinct CDR3 sequences, about 20% of them singletons. The stable label applied to hyperthyroidism with no ophthalmopathy within 18 months of follow-up. Hyperthyroidism patients had new diagnoses, durations under 2 months, and ages of 18 to 65. Clinicians diagnosed using symptoms, serum thyroxine, TRAb, thyroid ultrasound and orbital computed tomography. The study, taken as a whole, reports: Most expanded clonotypes in thyroid above 0.001 frequency also showed up in blood.

V shed 5 bases, J shed 2 bases, and the junction held 6 bases outside the gene matches. CDR3 length: 14 residues. Germline CDR1 is MNHNS and CDR2 is SASEGT. Sequenced material: peripheral blood. The genes are TRBV6-1 and TRBJ2-7; TRBD2 aligns across 7 bases. The receptor comes from a young woman with stable Graves' hyperthyroidism. Some clones in this sample may be carry-over from other donors' samples. The CDR3 protein is CASSTGLVPYEQYF. CDR3 bases: TGTGCCAGCAGTACAGGACTAGTCCCCTACGAGCAGTACTTC.